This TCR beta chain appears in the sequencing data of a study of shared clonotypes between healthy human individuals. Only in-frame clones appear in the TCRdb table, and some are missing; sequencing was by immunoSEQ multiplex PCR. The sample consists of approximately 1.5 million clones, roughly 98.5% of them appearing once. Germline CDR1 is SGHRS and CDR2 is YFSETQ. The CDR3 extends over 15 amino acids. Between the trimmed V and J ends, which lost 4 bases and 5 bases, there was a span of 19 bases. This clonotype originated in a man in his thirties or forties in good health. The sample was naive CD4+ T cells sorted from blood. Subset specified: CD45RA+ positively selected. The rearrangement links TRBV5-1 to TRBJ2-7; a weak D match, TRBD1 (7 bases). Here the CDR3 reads CASSPTDREVNEQYF. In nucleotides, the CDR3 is TGCGCCAGCAGCCCGACCGACAGGGAGGTCAACGAGCAGTACTTC.